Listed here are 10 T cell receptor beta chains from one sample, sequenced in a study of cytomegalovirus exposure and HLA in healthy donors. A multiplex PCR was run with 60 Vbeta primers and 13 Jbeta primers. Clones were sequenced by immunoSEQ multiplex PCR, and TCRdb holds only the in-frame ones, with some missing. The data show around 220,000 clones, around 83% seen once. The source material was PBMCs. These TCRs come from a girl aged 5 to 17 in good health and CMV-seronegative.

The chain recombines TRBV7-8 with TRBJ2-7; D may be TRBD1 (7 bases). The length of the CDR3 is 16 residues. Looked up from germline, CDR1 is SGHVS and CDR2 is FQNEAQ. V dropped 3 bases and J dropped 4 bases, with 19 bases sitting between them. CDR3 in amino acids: CASSLGVAGTAYEQYF. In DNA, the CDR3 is TGTGCCAGCAGCTTGGGGGTGGCGGGGACAGCTTACGAGCAGTACTTC.

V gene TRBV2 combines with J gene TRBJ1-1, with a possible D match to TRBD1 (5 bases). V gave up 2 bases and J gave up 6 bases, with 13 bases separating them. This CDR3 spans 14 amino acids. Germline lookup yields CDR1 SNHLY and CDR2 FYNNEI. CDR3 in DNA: TGTGCCAGCAGTGAATCGGGGGTGCGGGCTGAAGCTTTCTTT. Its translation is CASSESGVRAEAFF.

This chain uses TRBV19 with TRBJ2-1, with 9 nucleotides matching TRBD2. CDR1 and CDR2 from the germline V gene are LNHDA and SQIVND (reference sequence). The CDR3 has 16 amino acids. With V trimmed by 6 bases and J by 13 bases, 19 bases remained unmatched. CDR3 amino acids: CASRRGPGLAKNPQFF. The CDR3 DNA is TGTGCCAGTAGAAGGGGCCCGGGACTAGCTAAAAATCCCCAGTTCTTC.

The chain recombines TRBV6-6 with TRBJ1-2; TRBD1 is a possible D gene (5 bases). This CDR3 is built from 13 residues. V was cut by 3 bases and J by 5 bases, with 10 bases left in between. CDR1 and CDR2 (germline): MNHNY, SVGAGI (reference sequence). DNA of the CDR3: TGTGCCAGCAGTTATGACAGACTTTATGGCTACACCTTC. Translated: CASSYDRLYGYTF.

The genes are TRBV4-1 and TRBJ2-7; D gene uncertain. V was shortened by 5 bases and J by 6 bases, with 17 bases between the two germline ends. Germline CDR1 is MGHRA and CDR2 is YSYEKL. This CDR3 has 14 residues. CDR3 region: CASSDRAPSGEQYF. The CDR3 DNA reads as TGCGCCAGCAGCGACCGCGCCCCATCGGGCGAGCAGTACTTC.

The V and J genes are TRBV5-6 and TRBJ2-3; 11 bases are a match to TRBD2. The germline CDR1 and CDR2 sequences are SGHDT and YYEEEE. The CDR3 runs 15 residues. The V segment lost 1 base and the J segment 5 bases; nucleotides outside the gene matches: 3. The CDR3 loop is CASSLTSGGGDTQYF. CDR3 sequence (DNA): TGTGCCAGCAGCTTGACTAGCGGGGGTGGAGATACGCAGTATTTT. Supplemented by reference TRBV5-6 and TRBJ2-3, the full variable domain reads DAGVTQSPTHLIKTRGQQVTLRCSPKSGHDTVSWYQQALGQGPQFIFQYYEEEERQRGNFPDRFSGHQFPNYSSELNVNALLLGDSALYLCASSLTSGGGDTQYFGPGTRLTVL.

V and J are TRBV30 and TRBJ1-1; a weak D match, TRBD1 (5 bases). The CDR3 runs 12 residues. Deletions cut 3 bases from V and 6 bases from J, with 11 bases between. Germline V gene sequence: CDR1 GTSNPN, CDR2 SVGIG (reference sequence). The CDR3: CAWRFGGAEAFF. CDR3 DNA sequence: TGTGCCTGGAGGTTTGGGGGGGCTGAAGCTTTCTTT.

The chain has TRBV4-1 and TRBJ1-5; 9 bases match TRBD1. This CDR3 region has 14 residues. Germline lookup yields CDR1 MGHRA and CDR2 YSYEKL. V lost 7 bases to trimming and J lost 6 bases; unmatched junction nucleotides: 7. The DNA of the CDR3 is TGCGCCAGCACTCCTGGGACAGGGTTTCAGCCCCAGCATTTT. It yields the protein CASTPGTGFQPQHF.

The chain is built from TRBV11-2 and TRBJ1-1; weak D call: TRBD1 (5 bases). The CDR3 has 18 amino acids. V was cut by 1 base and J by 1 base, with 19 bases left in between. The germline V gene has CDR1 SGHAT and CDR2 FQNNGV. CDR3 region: CASSLAFWRGSANTEAFF. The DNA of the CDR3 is TGTGCCAGCAGCTTAGCTTTTTGGAGGGGTAGCGCGAACACTGAAGCTTTCTTT.

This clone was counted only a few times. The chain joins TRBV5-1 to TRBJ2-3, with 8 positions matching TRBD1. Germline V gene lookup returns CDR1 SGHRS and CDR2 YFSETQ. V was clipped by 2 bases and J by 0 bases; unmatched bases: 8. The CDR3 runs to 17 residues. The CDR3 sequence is CASSFVGTGLSTDTQYF. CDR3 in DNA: TGCGCCAGCAGCTTCGTCGGGACAGGACTTAGCACAGATACGCAGTATTTT.